The 15 T cell receptor beta chains reported below all come from one sample, sequenced in a study of cytomegalovirus exposure and HLA in healthy donors. It was with 60 Vbeta and 13 Jbeta primers that the PCR ran. Only in-frame clones appear in the TCRdb table, and some are missing; sequencing was by immunoSEQ multiplex PCR. The sample consists of tens of thousands of clones, 70% to 85% of them appearing once. Source material: PBMCs. These receptors were collected from a man between 25 and 39 years old in good health and CMV-seronegative.

This chain uses TRBV5-5 with TRBJ1-5; 7 bases match TRBD1. V lost 1 base, J lost 0 bases, and 1 base stayed unmatched. This CDR3 has 15 amino acids. Germline V gene lookup returns CDR1 SGHKS and CDR2 YYEKEE (reference sequence). In DNA form, the CDR3 reads TGTGCCAGCAGCTTGACAGGGGATAGCAATCAGCCCCAGCATTTT. It specifies CASSLTGDSNQPQHF.

This clone was seen a few times. CDR3 coding DNA: TGTGCCAGTTCGGCTGGGACAGCGCCAACCTCTGGGGCCAACGTCCTGACTTTC. Its translation: CASSAGTAPTSGANVLTF. The chain links TRBV19 to TRBJ2-6; 7 bases align to TRBD1. This CDR3 contains 18 residues. V gave up 8 bases and J gave up 0 bases; unmatched junction bases: 13. Germline lookup yields CDR1 LNHDA and CDR2 SQIVND (reference sequence). Filled out from reference TRBV19 and TRBJ2-6, the complete variable domain reads DGGITQSPKYLFRKEGQNVTLSCEQNLNHDAMYWYRQDPGQGLRLIYYSQIVNDFQKGDIAEGYSVSREKKESFPLTVTSAQKNPTAFYLCASSAGTAPTSGANVLTFGAGSRLTVL.

The gene calls are TRBV6-5 and TRBJ1-5; 7 bases line up with TRBD1. The germline V gene has CDR1 MNHEY and CDR2 SVGAGI. The junction had 10 bases not matched to a gene; V was cut back by 7 bases and J by 7 bases. This CDR3 is 14 amino acids long. CDR3 nucleotides: TGTGCCAGCAAACCTACAGGGGTAAGGCAGCCCCAGCATTTT. Encoded protein: CASKPTGVRQPQHF.

V and J are TRBV11-3 and TRBJ1-6, with D tentatively TRBD1 (6 bases). The CDR3 is made up of 16 amino acids. Germline lookup yields CDR1 SGHNT and CDR2 YENEEA. V was shortened by 4 bases and J by 7 bases, with 17 bases between the two germline ends. This chain's CDR3 is CASSSTTGNRNSPLHF. The CDR3 nucleotides are TGTGCCAGCAGCTCGACAACAGGGAACCGGAATTCACCCCTCCACTTT.

The chain combines TRBV6-6 with TRBJ2-1; 11 bases line up with TRBD1. This CDR3 has 15 residues. Losses at the gene ends were 0 bases for V and 7 bases for J; bases not matched to a gene: 2. Per germline, CDR1 MNHNY and CDR2 SVGAGI (reference sequence). This chain's CDR3 is CASSYSGTGGNEQFF. CDR3 coding DNA: TGTGCCAGCAGTTACTCGGGGACAGGGGGTAATGAGCAGTTCTTC.

The rearrangement uses TRBV27 and TRBJ2-1, with TRBD2 matching over 9 bases. Germline CDR1 and CDR2: MNHEY and SMNVEV (reference sequence). After removal of 6 bases from V and 5 bases from J, the junction contained 8 bases not matched to a gene. This CDR3 region has 15 residues. Here the CDR3 DNA reads TGTGCCAGCAGCTCAGCGGGGGGCCACCACAATGAGCAGTTCTTC. As protein: CASSSAGGHHNEQFF.

This clone occurred once. The chain couples TRBV30 to TRBJ1-3; 10 bases agree with TRBD1. Germline-derived CDR1 and CDR2 are GTSNPN and SVGIG (reference sequence). The CDR3 contains 16 residues. J gave up 4 bases and V 5 bases, and 11 bases lay outside the gene matches. The CDR3 loop is CAWGTGTGDIGNTIYF. The DNA of the CDR3 is TGTGCCTGGGGAACCGGGACAGGGGACATAGGAAACACCATATATTTT.

V usage is TRBV30 and J usage is TRBJ1-2, with TRBD1 as a possible D gene (5 bases). This CDR3 spans 15 amino acids. The V end was cut by 2 bases, the J end by 1 base, with 14 bases between. The germline CDR1 and CDR2 sequences are GTSNPN and SVGIG (reference sequence). In DNA, the CDR3 is TGTGCCTGGAGTACTCCGACAGCCTTTAACTATGGCTACACCTTC. This gives the protein CAWSTPTAFNYGYTF. Complete variable domain (other parts from reference TRBV30 and TRBJ1-2): SQTIHQWPATLVQPVGSPLSLECTVEGTSNPNLYWYRQAAGRGLQLLFYSVGIGQISSEVPQNLSASRPQDRQFILSSKKLLLSDSGFYLCAWSTPTAFNYGYTFGSGTRLTVV.

V usage is TRBV5-8 and J usage is TRBJ1-4; no reliable D call. The length of the CDR3 is 15 residues. Between the trimmed V and J ends, which lost 2 bases and 0 bases, there was a span of 8 bases. Germline V gives CDR1 SGHTS, CDR2 YDEGEE. CDR3 DNA sequence: TGTGCCAGCAGCTTCGAGCCTGCAACTAATGAAAAACTGTTTTTT. Amino acids: CASSFEPATNEKLFF. Filled out from reference TRBV5-8 and TRBJ1-4, the complete variable domain reads EAGVTQSPTHLIKTRGQQATLRCSPISGHTSVYWYQQALGLGLQFLLWYDEGEERNRGNFPPRFSGRQFPNYSSELNVNALELEDSALYLCASSFEPATNEKLFFGSGTQLSVL.

This clone was seen only once. The chain carries TRBV7-2 and TRBJ2-4, with TRBD2 as a possible D gene (5 bases). The germline CDR1 and CDR2 sequences are SGHTA and FQGNSA. The V and J ends lost 3 bases and 7 bases respectively, with 16 bases between them. The CDR3 length is 15 residues. The CDR3 region is CASSLSLGAENIQYF. CDR3 sequence (DNA): TGTGCCAGCAGCTTGTCGCTGGGAGCTGAGAACATTCAGTACTTC. The full variable domain, with the rest looked up from reference TRBV7-2 and TRBJ2-4, is GAGVSQSPSNKVTEKGKDVELRCDPISGHTALYWYRQSLGQGLEFLIYFQGNSAPDKSGLPSDRFSAERTGGSVSTLTIQRTQQEDSAVYLCASSLSLGAENIQYFGAGTRLSVL.

V and J are TRBV5-1 and TRBJ2-7; 8 nucleotides agree with TRBD1. There are 14 residues in the CDR3. Per the germline V gene, CDR1 is SGHRS and CDR2 is YFSETQ. Losses at the gene ends were 4 bases for V and 6 bases for J; bases not matched to a gene: 9. The CDR3 nucleotides read TGCGCCAGCAGCCAGGGACAGGCAGAAGGCGAGCAGTACTTC. This encodes CASSQGQAEGEQYF. Combining the CDR3 with reference TRBV5-1 and TRBJ2-7 gives the whole variable domain KAGVTQTPRYLIKTRGQQVTLSCSPISGHRSVSWYQQTPGQGLQFLFEYFSETQRNKGNFPGRFSGRQFSNSRSEMNVSTLELGDSALYLCASSQGQAEGEQYFGPGTRLTVT.

This sequence joins TRBV6-1 and TRBJ2-5, with TRBD1 identical over 7 bases. Trimming cost V 5 bases and J 10 bases; bases outside gene matches: 13. CDR3 size: 14 residues. Germline CDR1 is MNHNS and CDR2 is SASEGT. DNA for the CDR3: TGTGCCAGCAGTCCAACAGGGGCGAGGTGGAGCCAGTACTTC. Protein sequence: CASSPTGARWSQYF.

The chain couples TRBV7-9 to TRBJ2-3; 9 nucleotides line up with TRBD1. The CDR3 is made up of 15 amino acids. V trimming: 5 bases; J trimming: 3 bases; junction bases outside the gene matches: 6. The germline CDR1 and CDR2 sequences are SEHNR and FQNEAQ (reference sequence). This chain's CDR3 is CASSVGQGETDTQYF. In nucleotides, the CDR3 is TGTGCCAGCAGCGTGGGACAGGGAGAGACAGATACGCAGTATTTT.

The chain is built from TRBV6-1 and TRBJ1-1; 8 nucleotides align to TRBD1. With 6 bases clipped from V and 8 bases from J, the junction kept 14 bases outside the gene matches. This CDR3 comprises 15 residues. Germline values: CDR1 MNHNS, CDR2 SASEGT. The CDR3 region has the DNA TGTGCCAGCAGGAGACAACAGGGGGAGAAAAGAGAAGCTTTCTTT. This gives the protein CASRRQQGEKREAFF.

V is TRBV7-6 and J is TRBJ2-3, with 8 bases matching TRBD1. This CDR3 contains 12 residues. With V trimmed by 5 bases and J by 7 bases, 2 bases remained unmatched. CDR1 and CDR2 from the germline V gene are SGHVS and FNYEAQ. CDR3 DNA: TGTGCCAGCAGCAGACAGGGGAATACGCAGTATTTT. Encoded protein: CASSRQGNTQYF.